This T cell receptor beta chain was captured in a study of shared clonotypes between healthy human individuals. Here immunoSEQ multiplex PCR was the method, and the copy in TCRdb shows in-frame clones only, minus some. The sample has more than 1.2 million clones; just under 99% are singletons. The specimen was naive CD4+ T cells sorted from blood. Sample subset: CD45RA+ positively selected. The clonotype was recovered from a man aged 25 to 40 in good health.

The CDR3 nucleotides read TGTGCCAGCAGCGTTCCCAGAAAACTGTTTTTT. Translation: CASSVPRKLFF. The rearrangement links TRBV9 to TRBJ1-4; D is ambiguous. The V gene's germline CDR1 is SGDLS and CDR2 YYNGEE. Trimming stripped 2 bases from V and 10 bases from J, with 6 bases between. The CDR3 spans 11 residues.